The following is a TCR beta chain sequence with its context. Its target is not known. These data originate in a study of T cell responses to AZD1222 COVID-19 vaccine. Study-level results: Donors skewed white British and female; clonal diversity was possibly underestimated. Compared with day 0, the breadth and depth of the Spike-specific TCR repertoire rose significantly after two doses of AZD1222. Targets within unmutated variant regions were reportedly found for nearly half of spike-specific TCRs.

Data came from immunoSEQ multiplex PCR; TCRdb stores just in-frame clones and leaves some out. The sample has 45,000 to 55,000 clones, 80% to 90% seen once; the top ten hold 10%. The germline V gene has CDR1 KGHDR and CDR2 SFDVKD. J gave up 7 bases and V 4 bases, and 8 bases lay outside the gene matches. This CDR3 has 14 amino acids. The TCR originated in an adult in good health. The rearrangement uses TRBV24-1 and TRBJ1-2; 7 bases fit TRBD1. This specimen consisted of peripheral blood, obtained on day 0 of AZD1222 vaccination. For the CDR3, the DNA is TGTGCCACCAGTGACCCTACAGGGGTTGGTGGCTACACCTTC. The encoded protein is CATSDPTGVGGYTF.